A single sample gave rise to the 18 T cell receptor beta chains below, sequenced in a study of cytomegalovirus exposure and HLA in healthy donors. This PCR relied on a set of 60 Vbeta primers and 13 Jbeta primers. TCRdb's table, derived via immunoSEQ multiplex PCR, lists solely in-frame clones and lacks some. The sample records about 250,000 clones, around four fifths being singletons. The sequenced sample consisted of PBMCs. These TCRs come from a boy under 18 in good health and CMV-seronegative.

The chain uses TRBV7-9 and TRBJ2-3; 7 nucleotides agree with TRBD2. The germline gives CDR1 SEHNR, CDR2 FQNEAQ (reference sequence). This CDR3 region has 17 residues. V trimming: 5 bases; J trimming: 2 bases; junction bases outside the gene matches: 13. DNA for the CDR3: TGTGCCAGCAGCCGGTTGGGGGGGGAAGTTCCCACAGATACGCAGTATTTT. Residues: CASSRLGGEVPTDTQYF.

The chain links TRBV6-6 to TRBJ2-7; a weak D match, TRBD1 (5 bases). Per the germline V gene, CDR1 is MNHNY and CDR2 is SVGAGI (reference sequence). The V end lost 5 bases, the J end lost 0 bases, and 14 bases lay between the germline ends. The CDR3 runs to 15 residues. The CDR3 DNA follows: TGTGCCAGCAGTGGGGCCCGGGCAGACTCCTACGAGCAGTACTTC. This gives the protein CASSGARADSYEQYF.

This chain joins TRBV6-6 and TRBJ2-2, with 15 positions matching TRBD2. The junction had 4 bases not matched to a gene; V was cut back by 6 bases and J by 5 bases. This CDR3 is built from 16 residues. The germline CDR1 and CDR2 sequences are MNHNY and SVGAGI (reference sequence). The CDR3 DNA reads as TGTGCCAGCAGAGGGACTAGCGGGAGGAATACCGGGGAGCTGTTTTTT. Protein product: CASRGTSGRNTGELFF.

This clone came up once. This chain's CDR3 is CASSPTGTLRTDTQYF. CDR3 bases: TGTGCCAGTAGCCCCACGGGAACCCTGAGAACAGATACGCAGTATTTT. This rearrangement joins TRBV19 to TRBJ2-3, with TRBD2 as a possible D gene (5 bases). V lost 6 bases to trimming and J lost 3 bases, with 19 bases between them. This CDR3 contains 16 residues. CDR1 and CDR2 (germline): LNHDA, SQIVND (reference sequence). The full variable domain, completed using reference TRBV19 and TRBJ2-3, is DGGITQSPKYLFRKEGQNVTLSCEQNLNHDAMYWYRQDPGQGLRLIYYSQIVNDFQKGDIAEGYSVSREKKESFPLTVTSAQKNPTAFYLCASSPTGTLRTDTQYFGPGTRLTVL.

The J gene is TRBJ2-6, the V gene TRBV9; 10 bases map to TRBD1. The junction had 11 bases not matched to a gene; V was cut back by 4 bases and J by 4 bases. Germline-derived CDR1 and CDR2 are SGDLS and YYNGEE. The CDR3 runs 18 residues. The CDR3 sequence: CASSPRDRGGIGANVLTF. As DNA, the CDR3 is TGTGCCAGCAGCCCTAGGGACAGGGGAGGCATCGGGGCCAACGTCCTGACTTTC.

V is TRBV4-1 and J is TRBJ2-5; 7 nucleotides line up with TRBD2. The J call may be faulty, since TRBJ2-7 better matches the DNA end. Germline V CDR1 and CDR2: MGHRA, YSYEKL. The CDR3 covers 15 residues. CDR3 nucleotide sequence: TGCGCCAGCAGCCCGGGGAGAGCGGGGAGCTACGAGCAGTACTTC. Translation gives CASSPGRAGSYEQYF.

The chain couples TRBV11-2 to TRBJ2-7; the D is unclear. CDR1 SGHAT and CDR2 FQNNGV come from the germline V gene. Trimming took 5 bases from V and 5 from J, leaving 19 bases between them. The CDR3 sequence is 15 residues long. CDR3 amino acids: CASSPTRGQIHEQYF. CDR3 bases: TGTGCCAGCAGCCCTACACGTGGGCAGATCCACGAGCAGTACTTC.

V usage is TRBV11-3 and J usage is TRBJ2-1; D remains ambiguous. The CDR3 runs 15 residues. Germline V gene sequence: CDR1 SGHNT, CDR2 YENEEA. V lost 1 base and J 4 bases, leaving 11 bases between the germline ends. The CDR3 spells CASSLAGEKYNEQFF. The CDR3 DNA follows: TGTGCCAGCAGCTTAGCGGGTGAGAAATACAATGAGCAGTTCTTC.

The chain is built from TRBV25-1 and TRBJ1-5; D perhaps matches TRBD1 (5 bases). CDR1 is MGHDK and CDR2 is SYGVNS in the germline V gene. The V end was cut by 5 bases, the J end by 7 bases, with 18 bases between. This CDR3 comprises 15 residues. The CDR3 region is CASSPLAGNGQPQHF. As DNA, the CDR3 is TGTGCCAGCAGTCCGCTGGCAGGGAACGGCCAGCCCCAGCATTTT.

The rearrangement links TRBV6-6 to TRBJ1-5, with 9 bases that match TRBD1. The CDR3 covers 15 residues. Germline CDR1 is MNHNY and CDR2 is SVGAGI (reference sequence). V lost 6 bases to trimming and J lost 2 bases; unmatched junction nucleotides: 5. CDR3 amino acids: CASSLTGGGNQPQHF. The CDR3 DNA reads TGTGCCAGCAGCCTGACAGGGGGGGGCAATCAGCCCCAGCATTTT.

The rearrangement joins TRBV15 to TRBJ2-7; no clear D gene. The CDR3 totals 13 residues. V gave up 0 bases and J gave up 1 base, with 4 bases separating them. Germline values: CDR1 LNHNV, CDR2 YYDKDF (reference sequence). The CDR3 DNA sequence: TGTGCCACCAGCAGAGACAGGTCCTACGAGCAGTACTTC. This encodes CATSRDRSYEQYF.

The chain links TRBV18 to TRBJ2-7, with 7 positions matching TRBD1. After removal of 3 bases from V and 5 bases from J, the junction contained 7 bases not matched to a gene. The CDR3 length is 14 residues. From germline, CDR1 is KGHSH and CDR2 LQKENI. The CDR3 loop is CASSPTRGRHEQYF. Here the CDR3 DNA reads TGTGCCAGCTCACCGACGAGGGGGCGACACGAGCAGTACTTC.

The rearrangement links TRBV12-5 to TRBJ1-5, with a weak D call TRBD1 (6 bases). Trimming pared 0 bases from V and 4 bases from J, leaving 16 bases between. The length of the CDR3 is 17 residues. Germline values: CDR1 LGHNT, CDR2 FRNRAP. The CDR3 nucleotides are TGTGCTAGTGGTTTGGTACCGGCAGGGGTCGTGAATCAGCCCCAGCATTTT. Translating gives CASGLVPAGVVNQPQHF.

The chain combines TRBV10-3 with TRBJ1-1; D is perhaps TRBD1 (5 bases). From germline, CDR1 is ENHRY and CDR2 SYGVKD. The V and J ends lost 0 bases and 11 bases respectively, with 16 bases between them. This CDR3 contains 14 residues. CDR3 region: CAISESMGQEWAFF. CDR3 in DNA: TGTGCCATCAGTGAGTCGATGGGGCAGGAATGGGCTTTCTTT.

The J gene is TRBJ1-1, the V gene TRBV11-2, with D possibly matching TRBD1 (5 bases). This CDR3 comprises 13 residues. Germline CDR1 SGHAT, CDR2 FQNNGV. V lost 5 bases, J lost 5 bases, and 12 bases lay in between. CDR3 region: CASSPSGGTEAFF. The DNA of the CDR3 is TGTGCCAGCAGCCCCTCGGGGGGGACTGAAGCTTTCTTT.

The chain employs TRBV10-3 and TRBJ1-1, with a weak D call TRBD1 (5 bases). With 5 bases removed from V and 1 base from J, the gap between germline ends came to 5 bases. This CDR3 has 12 amino acids. CDR1 and CDR2 (germline): ENHRY, SYGVKD. The CDR3 nucleotides read TGTGCCATCAGTACAGGGAACACTGAAGCTTTCTTT. Translating gives CAISTGNTEAFF.

The V gene is TRBV30, the J gene TRBJ1-3; the D is unclear. Germline assignment: CDR1 GTSNPN and CDR2 SVGIG (reference sequence). This CDR3 has 13 residues. CDR3 loop: CASGVYSGNTIYF. The CDR3 nucleotides read TGTGCTAGCGGCGTGTACTCTGGAAACACCATATATTTT.

The V call is TRBV27, the J call TRBJ2-7; 9 bases are shared with TRBD2. V dropped 7 bases and J dropped 3; count of bases not matched to a gene: 4. The CDR3 runs 13 residues. Germline-derived CDR1 and CDR2 are MNHEY and SMNVEV (reference sequence). The CDR3 sequence is CASTSGIDYEQYF. CDR3 nucleotide sequence: TGTGCCAGCACTAGCGGGATTGACTACGAGCAGTACTTC.